These T cell receptor beta chains were read from a single sample in a study of blood T cell repertoires in COVID-19. This table comes from immunoSEQ multiplex PCR, and its TCRdb copy is limited to in-frame clones, with some not included. The sample lists 52,000 or so clones, approximately 88% occurring once. The material sequenced was peripheral blood. The origin of the receptors is a man aged 65-85 years with active COVID-19. Both conserved end residues are trimmed from each CDR3. The size entry is marked missing in some rows and otherwise reads once, few, many or a size class.

clone_size j_call v_call cdr3_aa
NA TRBJ1-3 TRBV28 ASSATGLSGNTIY
NA TRBJ2-7 TRBV5-4 ASSIGTSGMAYEQY
NA TRBJ1-5 TRBV28 ASMTMNQPQH
NA TRBJ2-7 TRBV7-2 ASSSGFAGYEQY
NA TRBJ2-3 TRBV21-1 ASKNTLAGNTDTQY
NA TRBJ1-5 TRBV18 ASSPKGVSNQPQH
NA TRBJ2-7 TRBV7-9 ASSRVVGSYEQY
NA TRBJ1-3 TRBV9 ASSVANSGASGNTIY
NA TRBJ2-3 TRBV10-3 AISELSKSKGLTDTQY
NA TRBJ2-3 TRBV4-1 ASSHPLVSKTSTDTQY
NA TRBJ2-1 TRBV7-3 ASSLGGRGYNEQF
NA TRBJ1-2 TRBV14 ASSYTPGQGRNYGYT
NA TRBJ1-4 TRBV2 ASSGNRDEKLF
NA TRBJ2-7 TRBV6-5 ASSYQADREYYEQY
NA TRBJ1-2 TRBV19 ASSISGAGGYT
few TRBJ2-1 TRBV24-1 ATSAVDWNEQF
NA TRBJ2-2 TRBV28 ASDEAAANTGELF
NA TRBJ2-3 TRBV7-9 ASSVGQAVGSTDTQY
NA TRBJ2-2 TRBV2 AGSGSGGTGELF
NA TRBJ2-3 TRBV28 ASTPWGLRQGSTDTQY
NA TRBJ1-2 TRBV13 ASSLGRGDYGYT
NA TRBJ2-1 TRBV9 ASSSLAGPYNEQF
NA TRBJ1-1 TRBV5-5 ASSWRGEVGTEAF
NA TRBJ2-1 TRBV6-2/TRBV6-3 ASSYGTSVASYNEQF
NA TRBJ2-2 TRBV7-9 ASSPRPIPGELF
NA TRBJ2-5 TRBV12-3/TRBV12-4 ASNNQGEETQY
NA TRBJ2-5 TRBV5-1 ASSFGGQVQETQY
NA TRBJ2-1 TRBV9 ASSVTPTSGSVYNEQF
NA TRBJ2-7 TRBV5-5 ASSLLAGVYEQY
NA TRBJ1-2 TRBV14 ASSQESMRIQGYT
NA TRBJ2-7 TRBV20-1 SALDSYEQY
NA TRBJ2-5 TRBV19 ASSIVAQYGTQY
NA TRBJ1-5 TRBV30 AWQAGGRNQPQH
NA TRBJ2-1 TRBV11-2 ASSPTSGLSHEQF
NA TRBJ1-1 TRBV9 ASSLTGGGTEAF
NA TRBJ1-5 TRBV6-1 ASSEISPHQPQH
NA TRBJ2-7 TRBV28 ASSPRGATHTYEQY
NA TRBJ2-3 TRBV7-2 ASSFSGSDTQY
NA TRBJ2-7 TRBV28 ASGPGQTNEQY
NA TRBJ1-1 TRBV6-4 ASTFPGPGHMNTEAF
NA TRBJ2-1 TRBV9 ASSVADRYNEQF
few TRBJ2-7 TRBV14 ASSHLTVVRDEQY
NA TRBJ2-5 TRBV6-5 ASTKDSQETQY